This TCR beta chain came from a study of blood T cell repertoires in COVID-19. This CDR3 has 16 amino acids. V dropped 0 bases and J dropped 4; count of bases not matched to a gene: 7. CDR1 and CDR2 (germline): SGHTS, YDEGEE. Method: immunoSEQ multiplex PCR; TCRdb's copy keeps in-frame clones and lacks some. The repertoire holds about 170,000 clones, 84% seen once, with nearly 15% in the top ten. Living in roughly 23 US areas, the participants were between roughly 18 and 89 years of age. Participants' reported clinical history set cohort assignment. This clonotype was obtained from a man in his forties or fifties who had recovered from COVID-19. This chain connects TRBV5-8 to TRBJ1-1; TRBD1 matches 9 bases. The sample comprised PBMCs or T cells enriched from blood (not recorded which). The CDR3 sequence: CASSLATGTGITEAFF. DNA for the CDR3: TGTGCCAGCAGCTTGGCCACCGGGACAGGGATCACTGAAGCTTTCTTT. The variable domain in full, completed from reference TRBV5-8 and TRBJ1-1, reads EAGVTQSPTHLIKTRGQQATLRCSPISGHTSVYWYQQALGLGLQFLLWYDEGEERNRGNFPPRFSGRQFPNYSSELNVNALELEDSALYLCASSLATGTGITEAFFGQGTRLTVV.